This T cell receptor beta chain was sequenced during a study of T cell changes during pregnancy in multiple sclerosis. Sequencing was performed with immunoSEQ multiplex PCR; in TCRdb, only in-frame clones are kept and a portion is missing. The sample records 70,000 to 80,000 clones, around 90% being singletons. The CDR3 covers 15 residues. V was shortened by 5 bases and J by 1 base, with 15 bases between the two germline ends. Germline V gene sequence: CDR1 KGHSH, CDR2 LQKENI. The sequences come from peripheral blood, collected after pregnancy. The TCR sequence derives from a female donor in good health, enrolled as a control in a pregnancy study. The chain is built from TRBV18 and TRBJ2-7, with a weak D call TRBD1 (5 bases). Here the CDR3 DNA reads TGTGCCAGCTCAAGGGGCGTTGCGAGTTCCTACGAGCAGTACTTC. Its protein product is CASSRGVASSYEQYF.